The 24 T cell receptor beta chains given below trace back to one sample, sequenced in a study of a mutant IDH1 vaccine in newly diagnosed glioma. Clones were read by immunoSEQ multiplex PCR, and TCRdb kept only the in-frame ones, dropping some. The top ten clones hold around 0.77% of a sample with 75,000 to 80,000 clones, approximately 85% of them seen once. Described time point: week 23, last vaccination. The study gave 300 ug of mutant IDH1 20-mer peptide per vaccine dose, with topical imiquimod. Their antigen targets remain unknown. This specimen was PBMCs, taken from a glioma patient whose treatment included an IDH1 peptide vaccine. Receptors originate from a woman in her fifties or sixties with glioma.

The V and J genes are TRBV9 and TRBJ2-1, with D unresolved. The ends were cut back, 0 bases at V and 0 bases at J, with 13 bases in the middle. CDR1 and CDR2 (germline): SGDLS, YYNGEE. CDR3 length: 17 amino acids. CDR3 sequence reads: CASSVGGGSSSYNEQFF. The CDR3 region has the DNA TGTGCCAGCAGCGTAGGCGGTGGTTCGAGCTCCTACAATGAGCAGTTCTTC.

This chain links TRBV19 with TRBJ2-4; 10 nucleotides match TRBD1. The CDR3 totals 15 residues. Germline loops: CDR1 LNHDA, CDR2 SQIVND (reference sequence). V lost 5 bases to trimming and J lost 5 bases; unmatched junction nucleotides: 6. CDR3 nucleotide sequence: TGTGCCAGTAGTCGTGAGGGGACAGGGGAAAACATTCAGTACTTC. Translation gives CASSREGTGENIQYF.

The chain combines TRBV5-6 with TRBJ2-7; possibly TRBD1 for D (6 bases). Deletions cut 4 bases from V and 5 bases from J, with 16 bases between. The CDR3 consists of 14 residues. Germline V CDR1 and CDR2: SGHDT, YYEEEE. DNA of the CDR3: TGTGCCAGCAGCCAGGAGACAGGTCTCGACGAGCAGTACTTC. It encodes CASSQETGLDEQYF.

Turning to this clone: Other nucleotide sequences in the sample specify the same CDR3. CDR3 residues: CASSPPVKNEQFF. The CDR3, as DNA: TGTGCCAGCTCACCACCGGTGAAGAATGAGCAGTTCTTC. V gene TRBV18 combines with J gene TRBJ2-1; D is unresolved. This CDR3 has 13 residues. The germline V gene has CDR1 KGHSH and CDR2 LQKENI. V was cut by 0 bases and J by 7 bases, with 7 bases left in between.

The CDR3 DNA is TGTGCCAGCCGACGGGACTCTGGAAACACCATATATTTT. Its protein is CASRRDSGNTIYF. This sequence joins TRBV2 and TRBJ1-3; D not certain. Germline V lookup: CDR1 SNHLY, CDR2 FYNNEI. This CDR3 is built from 13 residues. With 8 bases removed from V and 0 bases from J, the gap between germline ends came to 8 bases.

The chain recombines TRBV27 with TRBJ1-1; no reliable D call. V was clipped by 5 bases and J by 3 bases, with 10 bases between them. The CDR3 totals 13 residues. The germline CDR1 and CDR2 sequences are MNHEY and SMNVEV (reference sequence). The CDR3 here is CASSHEGYTEAFF. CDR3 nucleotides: TGTGCCAGCAGTCACGAGGGATACACTGAAGCTTTCTTT.

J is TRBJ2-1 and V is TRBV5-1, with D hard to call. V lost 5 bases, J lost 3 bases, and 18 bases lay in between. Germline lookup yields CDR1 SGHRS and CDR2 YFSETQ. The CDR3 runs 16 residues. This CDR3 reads CASRPLTRPHYNEQFF. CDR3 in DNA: TGCGCCAGCAGACCCTTAACTCGTCCCCACTACAATGAGCAGTTCTTC.

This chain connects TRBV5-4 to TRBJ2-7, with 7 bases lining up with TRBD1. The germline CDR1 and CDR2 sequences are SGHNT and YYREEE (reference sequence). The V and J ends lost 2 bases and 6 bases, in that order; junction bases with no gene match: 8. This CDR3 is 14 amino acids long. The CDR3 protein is CASSFGDSLREQYF. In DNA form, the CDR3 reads TGTGCCAGCAGCTTTGGGGACAGCCTCCGCGAGCAGTACTTC. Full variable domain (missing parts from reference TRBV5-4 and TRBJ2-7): ETGVTQSPTHLIKTRGQQVTLRCSSQSGHNTVSWYQQALGQGPQFIFQYYREEENGRGNFPPRFSGLQFPNYSSELNVNALELDDSALYLCASSFGDSLREQYFGPGTRLTVT.

The CDR3 DNA reads TGTGCCAGCAGTGAACAGCTAGAAGCTTTCTTT. Residues: CASSEQLEAFF. The gene calls are TRBV2 and TRBJ1-1; D is ambiguous. The CDR3 has 11 amino acids. V lost 2 bases to trimming and J lost 8 bases, with 6 bases between them. Germline V gene data show CDR1 as SNHLY and CDR2 as FYNNEI.

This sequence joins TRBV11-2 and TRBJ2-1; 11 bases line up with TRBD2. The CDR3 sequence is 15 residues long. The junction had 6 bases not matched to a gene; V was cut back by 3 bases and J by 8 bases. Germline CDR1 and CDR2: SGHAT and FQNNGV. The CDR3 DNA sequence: TGTGCCAGCAGCTTCTTGACTAGCGGGATGTATGAGCAGTTCTTC. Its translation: CASSFLTSGMYEQFF.

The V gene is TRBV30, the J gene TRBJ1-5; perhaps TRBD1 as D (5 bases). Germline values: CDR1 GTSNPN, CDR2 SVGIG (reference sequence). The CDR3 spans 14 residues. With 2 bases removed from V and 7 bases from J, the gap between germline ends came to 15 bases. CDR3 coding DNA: TGTGCCTGGAGTATCGGGGGATCAGGGCAGCCCCAGCATTTT. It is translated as CAWSIGGSGQPQHF.

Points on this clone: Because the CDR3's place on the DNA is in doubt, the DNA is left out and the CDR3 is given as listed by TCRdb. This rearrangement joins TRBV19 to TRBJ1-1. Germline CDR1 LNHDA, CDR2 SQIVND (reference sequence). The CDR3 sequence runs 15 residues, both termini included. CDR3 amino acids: CASSTVGEGSTRTFF.

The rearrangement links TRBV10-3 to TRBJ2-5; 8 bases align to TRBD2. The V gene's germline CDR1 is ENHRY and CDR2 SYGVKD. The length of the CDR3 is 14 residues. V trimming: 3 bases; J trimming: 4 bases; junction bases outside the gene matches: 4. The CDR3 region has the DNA TGTGCCATCAGTGAAGGCGGGAGGTTAGAGACCCAGTACTTC. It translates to CAISEGGRLETQYF.

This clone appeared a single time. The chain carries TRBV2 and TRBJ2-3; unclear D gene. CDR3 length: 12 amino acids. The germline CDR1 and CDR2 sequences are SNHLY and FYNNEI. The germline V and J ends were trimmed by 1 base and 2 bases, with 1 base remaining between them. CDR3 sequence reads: CASSEVTDTQYF. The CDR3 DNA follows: TGTGCCAGCAGTGAAGTCACAGATACGCAGTATTTT.

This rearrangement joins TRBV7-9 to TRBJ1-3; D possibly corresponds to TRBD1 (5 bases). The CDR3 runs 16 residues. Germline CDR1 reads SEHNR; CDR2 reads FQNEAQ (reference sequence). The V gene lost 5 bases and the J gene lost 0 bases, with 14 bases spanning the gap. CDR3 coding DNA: TGTGCCAGCAGCCCGGACATTGTAGTCTCTGGAAACACCATATATTTT. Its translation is CASSPDIVVSGNTIYF.

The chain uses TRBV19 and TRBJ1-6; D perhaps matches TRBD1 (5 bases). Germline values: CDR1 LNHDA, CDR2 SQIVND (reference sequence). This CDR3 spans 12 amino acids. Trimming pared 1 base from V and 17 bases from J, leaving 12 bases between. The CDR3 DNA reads TGTGCCAGTAGTATAGCGGGACGGACCTTCCACTTT. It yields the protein CASSIAGRTFHF.

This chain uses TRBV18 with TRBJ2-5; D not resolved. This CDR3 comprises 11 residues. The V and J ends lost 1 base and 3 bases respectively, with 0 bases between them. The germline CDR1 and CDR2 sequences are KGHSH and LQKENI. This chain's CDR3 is CASSPQETQYF. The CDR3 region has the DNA TGTGCCAGCTCACCACAAGAGACCCAGTACTTC.

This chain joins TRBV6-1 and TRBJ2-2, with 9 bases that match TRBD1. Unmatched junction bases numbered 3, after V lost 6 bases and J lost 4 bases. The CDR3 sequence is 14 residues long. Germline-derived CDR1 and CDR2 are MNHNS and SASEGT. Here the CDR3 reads CASRGDRVTGELFF. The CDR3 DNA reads TGTGCCAGCAGGGGGGACAGGGTCACCGGGGAGCTGTTTTTT.

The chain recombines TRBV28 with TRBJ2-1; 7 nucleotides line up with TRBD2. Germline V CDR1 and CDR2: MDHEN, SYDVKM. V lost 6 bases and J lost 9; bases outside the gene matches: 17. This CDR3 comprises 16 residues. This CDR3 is CASSPRGERGKSEQFF. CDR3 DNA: TGTGCCAGCAGCCCTCGGGGGGAGCGAGGTAAAAGTGAGCAGTTCTTC. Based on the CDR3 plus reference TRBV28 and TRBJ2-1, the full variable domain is DVKVTQSSRYLVKRTGEKVFLECVQDMDHENMFWYRQDPGLGLRLIYFSYDVKMKEKGDIPEGYSVSREKKERFSLILESASTNQTSMYLCASSPRGERGKSEQFFGPGTRLTVL.

For the CDR3, the DNA is TGTGCCAGCAGCACCAACAGGGGTGATGAGCAGTTCTTC. This encodes CASSTNRGDEQFF. J is TRBJ2-1 and V is TRBV11-2, with 7 bases lining up with TRBD1. Germline CDR1 SGHAT, CDR2 FQNNGV. The CDR3 runs 13 residues. The ends lost 5 bases at V and 8 bases at J; junction bases unmatched: 6.

The CDR3 protein is CASSFRGGRSGELFF. CDR3 in DNA: TGTGCCAGCAGCTTCCGAGGGGGGCGCAGCGGGGAGCTGTTTTTT. V is TRBV7-3 and J is TRBJ2-2, with D perhaps matching TRBD1 or TRBD2 (6 bases each). This CDR3 is built from 15 residues. The V gene lost 3 bases and the J gene lost 7 bases, with 15 bases spanning the gap. The germline gives CDR1 SGHTA, CDR2 FQGTGA.

The CDR3 spells CASSPVAATEQYF. The CDR3 region has the DNA TGTGCCAGCAGTCCCGTAGCTGCTACCGAGCAGTACTTC. V gene TRBV27 combines with J gene TRBJ2-7, with unresolved D. The CDR3 is 13 residues long. V was clipped by 5 bases and J by 6 bases, with 14 bases between them. The V gene's germline CDR1 is MNHEY and CDR2 SMNVEV (reference sequence).

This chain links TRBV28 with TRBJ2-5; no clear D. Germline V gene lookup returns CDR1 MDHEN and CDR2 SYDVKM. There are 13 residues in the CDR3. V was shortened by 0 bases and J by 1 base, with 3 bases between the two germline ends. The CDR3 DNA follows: TGTGCCAGCAGTTTATGGGGCCAAGAGACCCAGTACTTC. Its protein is CASSLWGQETQYF.

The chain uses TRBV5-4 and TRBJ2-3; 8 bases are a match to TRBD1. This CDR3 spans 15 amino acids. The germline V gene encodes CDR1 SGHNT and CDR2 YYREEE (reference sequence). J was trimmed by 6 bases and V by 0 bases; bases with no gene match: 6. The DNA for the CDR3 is TGTGCCAGCAGCTTGGGTGGACAGGGTATTGATACGCAGTATTTT. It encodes CASSLGGQGIDTQYF. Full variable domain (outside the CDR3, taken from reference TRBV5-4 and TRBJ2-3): ETGVTQSPTHLIKTRGQQVTLRCSSQSGHNTVSWYQQALGQGPQFIFQYYREEENGRGNFPPRFSGLQFPNYSSELNVNALELDDSALYLCASSLGGQGIDTQYFGPGTRLTVL.